This T cell receptor beta chain was found in a study of control samples from healthy donors and cancer patients. Germline trimming cut 4 bases from V and 5 bases from J; bases unmatched to any gene: 7. CDR3 length: 15 amino acids. The germline V gene encodes CDR1 LNHDA and CDR2 SQIVND (reference sequence). Here immunoSEQ multiplex PCR was the method, and the copy in TCRdb shows in-frame clones only, minus some. The repertoire has tens of thousands of clones, approximately 93% of them found once; the top ten carry approximately 1.5%. The material sequenced was blood. The chain has TRBV19 and TRBJ2-5, with TRBD2 matching 10 bases. The origin of this receptor is a woman younger than 45 in good health. The CDR3 spells CASSNLAGATETQYF. Here the CDR3 DNA reads TGTGCCAGTAGTAATCTAGCGGGAGCAACTGAGACCCAGTACTTC.